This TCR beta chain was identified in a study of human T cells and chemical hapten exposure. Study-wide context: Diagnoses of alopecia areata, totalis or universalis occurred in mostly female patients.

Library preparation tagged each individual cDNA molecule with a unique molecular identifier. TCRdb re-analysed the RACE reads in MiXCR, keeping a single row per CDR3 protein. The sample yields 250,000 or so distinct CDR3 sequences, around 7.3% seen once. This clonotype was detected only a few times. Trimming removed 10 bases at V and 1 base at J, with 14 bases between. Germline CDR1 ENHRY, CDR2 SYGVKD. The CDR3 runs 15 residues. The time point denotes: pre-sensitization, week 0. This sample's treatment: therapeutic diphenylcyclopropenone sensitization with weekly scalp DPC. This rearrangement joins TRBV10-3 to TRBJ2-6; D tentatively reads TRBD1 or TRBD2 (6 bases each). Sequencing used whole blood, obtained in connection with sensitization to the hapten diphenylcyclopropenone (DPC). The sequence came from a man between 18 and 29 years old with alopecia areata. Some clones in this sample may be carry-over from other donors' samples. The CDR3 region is CASKEGGSGANVLTF. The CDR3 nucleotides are TGTGCCAGCAAGGAGGGGGGATCTGGGGCCAACGTCCTGACTTTC.